A selection of T cell receptor beta chains follows, all from one sample in a study of cytomegalovirus exposure and HLA in healthy donors. Sequencing used immunoSEQ multiplex PCR; TCRdb keeps in-frame clones, though not all of them. Of about 130,000 clones in the sample, 74% are singletons; the top ten hold roughly 4%. Sequencing used PBMCs. These receptors came from a woman aged 45 to 65 in good health and CMV-seropositive. Each CDR3 is given with its conserved first and last residue. The D gene is left open where the match is weak. Only part of the rows carry a size: once, few, many, or a class if the clone is expanded.

>TRBD1|TRBV18|-|TRBJ2-7
CASSGSNRDRPYEQYF
TGTGCCAGCTCCGGGAGCAACCGGGACAGGCCCTACGAGCAGTACTTC
>-|TRBV7-9|-|TRBJ1-2
CASSPSLPYGYTF
TGTGCCAGCAGCCCCTCCCTCCCCTATGGCTACACCTTC
>-|TRBV9|-|TRBJ1-2
CASSVGSDYGYTF
TGTGCCAGCAGCGTAGGTTCGGACTATGGCTACACCTTC
>-|TRBV28|-|TRBJ1-3
CASSSPRDNTGNTIYF
TGTGCCAGCAGTTCCCCCCGAGACAATACTGGAAACACCATATATTTT
>TRBD1|TRBV30|-|TRBJ1-2
CAWRKLGQGYGYTF
TGTGCCTGGAGAAAACTCGGACAGGGCTATGGCTACACCTTC
>-|TRBV2|-|TRBJ1-5
CASSDKESNQPQHF
TGTGCCAGCAGTGACAAGGAGAGCAATCAGCCCCAGCATTTT
>-|TRBV18|-|TRBJ2-3
CASSPRASTDTQYF
TGTGCCAGCTCACCTAGAGCTAGCACAGATACGCAGTATTTT
>-|TRBV29-1|-|TRBJ2-7
CSVNRGGAYEQYF
TGCAGCGTCAATAGGGGGGGGGCCTACGAGCAGTACTTC
>-|TRBV30|-|TRBJ1-5
CAWSDAGPGQPQHF
TGTGCCTGGAGTGACGCAGGGCCCGGACAGCCCCAGCATTTT
>-|TRBV13|-|TRBJ2-7
CASSLGGASYEQYF
TGTGCCAGCAGCTTAGGTGGGGCCAGCTACGAGCAGTACTTC
>-|TRBV30|-|TRBJ1-6
CAWKQDNSPLHF
TGTGCCTGGAAACAGGATAATTCACCCCTCCACTTT
>-|TRBV28|few|TRBJ2-2
CASSLFGQQNTGELFF
TGTGCCAGCAGTTTATTCGGACAGCAGAACACCGGGGAGCTGTTTTTT
>TRBD2|TRBV27|-|TRBJ2-3
CASSLAGTSMGDTQYF
TGTGCCAGCAGCCTTGCCGGGACTAGCATGGGAGATACGCAGTATTTT
>TRBD1|TRBV11-3|few|TRBJ2-5
CASSGGTGDGETQYF
TGTGCCAGCAGCGGCGGGACAGGGGATGGAGAGACCCAGTACTTC
>TRBD1|TRBV4-2|-|TRBJ2-6
CATLLDRNSGANVLTF
TGTGCCACCCTACTGGACAGGAACTCTGGGGCCAACGTCCTGACTTTC
>-|TRBV5-1|-|TRBJ1-2
CASSLAAGANGGYTF
TGCGCCAGCAGCTTGGCGGCAGGGGCGAATGGCGGCTACACCTTC
>-|TRBV4-3|few|TRBJ1-4
CASSQHPGPQGGEKLFF
TGCGCCAGCAGCCAACACCCCGGGCCCCAGGGAGGTGAAAAACTGTTTTTT
>TRBD1|TRBV28|-|TRBJ1-2
CALGQGNYGYTF
TGTGCCTTAGGACAGGGTAATTATGGCTACACCTTC
>TRBD1|TRBV5-6|few|TRBJ1-5
CASSLAGGGQPQHF
TGTGCCAGCAGCCTGGCAGGGGGCGGTCAGCCCCAGCATTTT
>-|TRBV12-5|-|TRBJ2-7
CASGLAGAPPPYEQYF
TGTGCTAGTGGTTTGGCAGGGGCGCCCCCCCCATACGAGCAGTACTTC
>-|TRBV7-2|-|TRBJ1-5
CASSFFGDTNQPQHF
TGTGCCAGCAGCTTTTTTGGTGACACCAATCAGCCCCAGCATTTT
>TRBD1|TRBV2|-|TRBJ2-7
CASGQGESEQYF
TGTGCCAGCGGACAGGGGGAGAGCGAGCAGTACTTC
>-|TRBV9|-|TRBJ2-7
CASSPGLESSYEQYF
TGTGCCAGCAGCCCCGGGTTAGAGAGCTCCTACGAGCAGTACTTC
>TRBD1|TRBV19|-|TRBJ2-2
CATQLKTGAPGELFF
TGTGCCACCCAACTTAAGACAGGGGCCCCCGGGGAGCTGTTTTTT
>TRBD1|TRBV4-3|few|TRBJ1-6
CASSQGRDRAPLLHF
TGCGCCAGCAGCCAAGGCCGGGACAGGGCACCACTCCTCCACTTT
>TRBD2|TRBV18|-|TRBJ2-7
CASSPSSGGYEQYF
TGTGCCAGCTCACCATCTAGCGGGGGCTACGAGCAGTACTTC
>-|TRBV11-3|-|TRBJ1-3
CASSLTTGSGNTIYF
TGTGCCAGCAGCTTAACTACAGGATCTGGAAACACCATATATTTT
>-|TRBV18|-|TRBJ2-6
CASSPLIIIGQRSSGANVLTF
TGTGCCAGCTCACCACTTATAATAATTGGACAGAGGAGCTCTGGGGCCAACGTCCTGACTTTC